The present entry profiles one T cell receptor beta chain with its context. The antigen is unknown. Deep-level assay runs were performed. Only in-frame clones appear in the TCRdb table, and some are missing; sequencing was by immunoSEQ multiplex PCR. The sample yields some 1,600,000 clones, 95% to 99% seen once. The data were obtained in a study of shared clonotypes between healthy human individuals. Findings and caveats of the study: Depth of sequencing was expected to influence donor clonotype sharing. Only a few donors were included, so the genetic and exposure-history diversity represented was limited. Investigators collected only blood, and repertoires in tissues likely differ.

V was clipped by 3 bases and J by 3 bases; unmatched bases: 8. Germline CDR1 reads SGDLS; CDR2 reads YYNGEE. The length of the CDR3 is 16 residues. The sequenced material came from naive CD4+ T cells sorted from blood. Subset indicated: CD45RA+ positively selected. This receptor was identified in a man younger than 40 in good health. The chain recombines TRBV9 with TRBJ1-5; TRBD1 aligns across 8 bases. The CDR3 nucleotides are TGTGCCAGCAGCGCAACCCCAGGGGGCCCCAATCAGCCCCAGCATTTT. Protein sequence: CASSATPGGPNQPQHF.